This T cell receptor beta chain was documented in a study of cytomegalovirus exposure and HLA in healthy donors. The study ran its PCR with 60 Vbeta and 13 Jbeta primers. Original analysis: About 10 million shared chains were among approximately 87 million unique TCR beta chains counted in a later analysis. The assay was immunoSEQ multiplex PCR, and TCRdb's table has in-frame clones only and misses some. V, J and clone size derive from that table, while D and trimming were established from the DNA sequence. The sample carries 150,000 to 200,000 clones, roughly four fifths recorded once. The J segment lost 1 base and the V segment lost 11 bases, leaving 20 bases of the junction unmatched. Germline values: CDR1 LNHDA, CDR2 SQIVND (reference sequence). This CDR3 is built from 18 residues. General study points: Reports showed the classifier diagnosing cytomegalovirus status with high specificity and sensitivity. Exclusion applied to some V segments, including TRBV6-2 and TRBV6-3, as they were indistinguishable. In a later analysis, DRB1 alleles had the most associated TCRs; HLA-C alleles the fewest.

For this clone: The antigen is not known.

This clonotype was obtained from a man aged 50-59 years in good health and CMV-seronegative. The sequencing sample was made of PBMCs. The chain links TRBV19 to TRBJ1-1; 9 bases map to TRBD1. The CDR3 region is CAAAGTGNRLGPNTEAFF. The CDR3 bases are TGTGCCGCCGCCGGGACAGGGAACAGGCTGGGTCCGAACACTGAAGCTTTCTTT.